The 21 T cell receptor beta chains in this list originate from one sample, sequenced in a study of blood T cell repertoires in COVID-19. Sequencing used immunoSEQ multiplex PCR; TCRdb keeps in-frame clones, though not all of them. Of 230,000 or so clones in the sample, about 90% were seen once. Sequenced sample: peripheral blood. All receptors come from a man aged 35 to 55 with active or convalescent COVID-19.

The genes are TRBV5-4 and TRBJ1-4; D is ambiguous. Between the trimmed V and J ends, which lost 0 bases and 4 bases, there was a span of 10 bases. Germline V gene data show CDR1 as SGHNT and CDR2 as YYREEE (reference sequence). The CDR3 extends over 15 amino acids. CDR3: CASSLGRGDNEKLFF. The CDR3 DNA reads TGTGCCAGCAGCTTGGGACGAGGAGATAATGAAAAACTGTTTTTT.

This chain connects TRBV7-9 to TRBJ1-4; 7 positions agree with TRBD1. CDR3 length equals 15 residues. CDR1 SEHNR and CDR2 FQNEAQ come from the germline V gene (reference sequence). Trimming at V came to 5 bases and at J to 3 bases, leaving 6 bases not matched to a gene. The CDR3 reads CASSVEGAANEKLFF. The CDR3 DNA is TGTGCCAGCAGCGTCGAGGGGGCGGCTAATGAAAAACTGTTTTTT.

The rearrangement uses TRBV7-7 and TRBJ2-3; 9 bases match TRBD2. V trimming: 3 bases; J trimming: 0 bases; junction bases outside the gene matches: 1. CDR1 is SSHAT, CDR2 FNYEAQ, per germline (reference sequence). The CDR3 sequence is 15 residues long. For the CDR3, the DNA is TGTGCCAGCAGCTTTAGCGGGGGAAGCACAGATACGCAGTATTTT. This encodes CASSFSGGSTDTQYF.

The rearrangement uses TRBV27 and TRBJ2-3; 8 nucleotides line up with TRBD2. The CDR3 loop spans 13 amino acids. Germline CDR1 MNHEY, CDR2 SMNVEV (reference sequence). V trimming: 7 bases; J trimming: 0 bases; junction bases outside the gene matches: 0. The CDR3 reads CASTGGSTDTQYF. The CDR3 DNA reads as TGTGCCAGCACGGGGGGGAGCACAGATACGCAGTATTTT.

This clone was counted a few times. This chain links TRBV9 with TRBJ2-1, with TRBD2 matching over 13 bases. Germline CDR1 SGDLS, CDR2 YYNGEE. CDR3 length: 20 residues. Losses at the gene ends were 0 bases for V and 4 bases for J; bases not matched to a gene: 13. CDR3 nucleotides: TGTGCCAGCAGCGTAGGCCCCGGGACTAGCGGGATTGAACTTTACAATGAGCAGTTCTTC. Translated: CASSVGPGTSGIELYNEQFF.

The rearrangement links TRBV11-2 to TRBJ1-2, with 7 bases aligning to TRBD1. The CDR3 totals 14 residues. V dropped 1 base and J dropped 4; count of bases not matched to a gene: 3. Germline values: CDR1 SGHAT, CDR2 FQNNGV. CDR3 nucleotide sequence: TGTGCCAGCAGCTTAGGGGGGACAGCCTATGGCTACACCTTC. Protein product: CASSLGGTAYGYTF.

A word on this clone: A junction boundary mismatches the germline segment, possibly from a read error. The chain couples TRBV2 to TRBJ2-5; 9 positions agree with TRBD1. This CDR3 region has 11 residues. CDR1 SNHLY and CDR2 FYNNEI come from the germline V gene. CDR3 DNA sequence: TGTGCCAGCAGTAACTACAGGGGGCCCCACTTC. Translated: CASSNYRGPHF. The whole variable domain, filled in from reference TRBV2 and TRBJ2-5, reads EPEVTQTPSHQVTQMGQEVILRCVPISNHLYFYWYRQILGQKVEFLVSFYNNEISEKSEIFDDQFSVERPDGSNFTLKIRSTKLEDSAMYFCASSNYRGPHFGPGTRLLVL.

This sequence joins TRBV7-2 and TRBJ1-2; TRBD1 matches at 10 bases. The CDR3 covers 14 residues. Germline trimming cut 4 bases from V and 7 bases from J; bases unmatched to any gene: 6. CDR1 is SGHTA and CDR2 is FQGNSA in the germline V gene. CDR3 region: CASSSQTGGGGYTF. In DNA, the CDR3 is TGTGCCAGCAGCTCACAGACAGGGGGCGGTGGCTACACCTTC.

The chain links TRBV27 to TRBJ2-3; 9 bases agree with TRBD1. J was trimmed by 4 bases and V by 4 bases; bases with no gene match: 6. This CDR3 is 15 amino acids long. Germline-derived CDR1 and CDR2 are MNHEY and SMNVEV (reference sequence). DNA of the CDR3: TGTGCCAGCAGTTATACAGGGGGCGCGTCAGATACGCAGTATTTT. It is translated as CASSYTGGASDTQYF.

CDR3 protein: CASCRDRGDEKLFF. CDR3 in DNA: TGTGCCAGCTGCCGGGACAGGGGGGATGAAAAACTGTTTTTT. The V gene is TRBV2, the J gene TRBJ1-4, with 11 nucleotides matching TRBD1. Germline V CDR1 and CDR2: SNHLY, FYNNEI. Trimming cost V 8 bases and J 6 bases; bases outside gene matches: 5. This CDR3 has 14 residues.

This clone was detected only a few times. The chain has TRBV10-3 and TRBJ1-5; D is unclear. V lost 8 bases, J lost 0 bases, and 14 bases lay in between. The CDR3 is 15 amino acids. The germline V gene encodes CDR1 ENHRY and CDR2 SYGVKD. As DNA, the CDR3 is TGTGCCATCCGTAAGACGGGAGATAGCAATCAGCCCCAGCATTTT. Its translation: CAIRKTGDSNQPQHF.

V gene TRBV7-9 combines with J gene TRBJ2-1; 8 nucleotides align to TRBD2. Trimming removed 5 bases from V and 4 bases from J; junction bases left unmatched: 10. Germline V gene data show CDR1 as SEHNR and CDR2 as FQNEAQ (reference sequence). The length of the CDR3 is 16 residues. CDR3 amino acids: CASSHPGGQTYNEQFF. The DNA for the CDR3 is TGTGCCAGCAGCCACCCGGGGGGGCAAACTTACAATGAGCAGTTCTTC.

The chain has TRBV12-5 and TRBJ2-1; D might be TRBD2 (5 bases). The CDR3 runs to 17 residues. The V end was cut by 0 bases, the J end by 0 bases, with 12 bases between. Germline lookup yields CDR1 LGHNT and CDR2 FRNRAP. CDR3 region: CASGLVEGVPSYNEQFF. The DNA of the CDR3 is TGTGCTAGTGGTTTGGTAGAGGGAGTGCCCTCCTACAATGAGCAGTTCTTC.

The J gene is TRBJ1-2, the V gene TRBV15; D ambiguous. The germline V and J ends were trimmed by 2 bases and 6 bases, with 13 bases remaining between them. The CDR3 is 14 residues long. Germline V lookup: CDR1 LNHNV, CDR2 YYDKDF (reference sequence). The CDR3 protein is CATSRTASYHGYTF. The CDR3 coding sequence is TGTGCCACCAGCAGAACAGCCTCTTACCATGGCTACACCTTC.

The chain joins TRBV2 to TRBJ1-1; D perhaps matches TRBD1 (5 bases). In germline, CDR1 is SNHLY, CDR2 FYNNEI. The V end lost 4 bases, the J end lost 5 bases, and 14 bases lay between the germline ends. This CDR3 contains 14 residues. CDR3 residues: CASSVRGGRTEAFF. The CDR3 bases are TGTGCCAGCAGTGTCCGGGGGGGGAGGACTGAAGCTTTCTTT.

The chain carries TRBV19 and TRBJ2-1; TRBD1 is a possible D gene (5 bases). Between the trimmed V and J ends, which lost 6 bases and 9 bases, there was a span of 12 bases. The CDR3 is made up of 12 amino acids. Germline V gives CDR1 LNHDA, CDR2 SQIVND (reference sequence). The CDR3, as DNA: TGTGCCAGTAGGGATCAGGGAAGTGAGCAGTTCTTC. Protein product: CASRDQGSEQFF. Full variable domain (outside the CDR3, taken from reference TRBV19 and TRBJ2-1): DGGITQSPKYLFRKEGQNVTLSCEQNLNHDAMYWYRQDPGQGLRLIYYSQIVNDFQKGDIAEGYSVSREKKESFPLTVTSAQKNPTAFYLCASRDQGSEQFFGPGTRLTVL.

The chain employs TRBV11-3 and TRBJ2-1; 7 bases are a match to TRBD2. The CDR3 is 15 amino acids. The germline gives CDR1 SGHNT, CDR2 YENEEA. J was trimmed by 8 bases and V by 5 bases; bases with no gene match: 12. In nucleotides, the CDR3 is TGTGCCAGCAGCCTGGGGGGGATTACGAGAGATGAGCAGTTCTTC. Amino acids: CASSLGGITRDEQFF.

The V and J genes are TRBV5-1 and TRBJ2-7; the D gene is possibly TRBD2 (6 bases). V lost 7 bases and J 3 bases, leaving 23 bases between the germline ends. Looked up from germline, CDR1 is SGHRS and CDR2 is YFSETQ. This CDR3 contains 16 residues. The CDR3 sequence is CASPKVLWTDYYEQYF. In DNA form, the CDR3 reads TGCGCCAGCCCCAAAGTTTTATGGACGGACTACTACGAGCAGTACTTC.

This sequence joins TRBV9 and TRBJ2-3; 7 bases map to TRBD1. V lost 2 bases, J lost 0 bases, and 6 bases stayed unmatched. The CDR3 is 16 residues long. CDR1 SGDLS and CDR2 YYNGEE come from the germline V gene. DNA for the CDR3: TGTGCCAGCAGCGTCAACTCCAGGGGGAGCACAGATACGCAGTATTTT. Its protein product is CASSVNSRGSTDTQYF.

This chain uses TRBV15 with TRBJ1-4; 9 nucleotides agree with TRBD1. The CDR3 consists of 17 residues. CDR1 and CDR2 from the germline V gene are LNHNV and YYDKDF (reference sequence). Trimming cost V 1 base and J 7 bases; bases outside gene matches: 10. CDR3 residues: CATSRGLPDRGGEKLFF. DNA for the CDR3: TGTGCCACCAGCAGAGGGCTACCGGACAGGGGAGGTGAAAAACTGTTTTTT.

This rearrangement joins TRBV7-9 to TRBJ1-4, with D perhaps matching TRBD1 (6 bases). Trimming shortened V by 4 bases and J by 0 bases, and 21 bases separated the two germline ends. The CDR3 spans 19 residues. CDR1 SEHNR and CDR2 FQNEAQ come from the germline V gene (reference sequence). The CDR3 reads CASSSFKDRERATNEKLFF. The CDR3, as DNA: TGTGCCAGCAGCTCCTTTAAGGACAGAGAAAGAGCAACTAATGAAAAACTGTTTTTT.